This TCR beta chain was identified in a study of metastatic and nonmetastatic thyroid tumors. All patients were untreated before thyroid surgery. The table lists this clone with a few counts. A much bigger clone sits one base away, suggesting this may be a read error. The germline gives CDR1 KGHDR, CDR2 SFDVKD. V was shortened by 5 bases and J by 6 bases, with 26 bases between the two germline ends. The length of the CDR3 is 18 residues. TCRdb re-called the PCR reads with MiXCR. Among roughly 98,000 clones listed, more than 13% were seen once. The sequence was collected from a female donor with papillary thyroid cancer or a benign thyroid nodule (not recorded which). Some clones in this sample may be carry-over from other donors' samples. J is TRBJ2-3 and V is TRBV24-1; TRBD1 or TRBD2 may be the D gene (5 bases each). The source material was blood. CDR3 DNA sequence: TGTGCCACCAGTGCCCAGCGGTGGGGCCTAAGTATATCGGATACGCAGTATTTT. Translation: CATSAQRWGLSISDTQYF.